The 15 T cell receptor beta chains below all came from one sample that was sequenced in a study of T cell responses to AZD1222 COVID-19 vaccine. Sequencing used immunoSEQ multiplex PCR; TCRdb keeps in-frame clones, though not all of them. The sample has about 150,000 clones; around 90% are singletons. This specimen was peripheral blood, taken on day 0 of AZD1222 vaccination. The receptors shown here come from an adult in good health.

J is TRBJ2-3 and V is TRBV11-2; 9 bases line up with TRBD1. The CDR3 runs 15 residues. CDR1 is SGHAT, CDR2 FQNNGV, per germline. V lost 5 bases to trimming and J lost 0 bases; unmatched junction nucleotides: 3. The CDR3 reads CASSAGTGSTDTQYF. The DNA for the CDR3 is TGTGCCAGCAGCGCAGGGACAGGGAGCACAGATACGCAGTATTTT.

The chain combines TRBV6-4 with TRBJ1-5; 10 bases map to TRBD1. Germline V gene sequence: CDR1 MRHNA, CDR2 SNTAGT. V lost 0 bases and J lost 5; bases outside the gene matches: 1. There are 15 residues in the CDR3. CDR3 nucleotides: TGTGCCAGCAGTGACTCGGACAGGGGGGATCAGCCCCAGCATTTT. It specifies CASSDSDRGDQPQHF.

The chain combines TRBV27 with TRBJ1-6; D is undetermined. V lost 3 bases, J lost 6 bases, and 12 bases lay in between. This CDR3 contains 15 residues. Germline assignment: CDR1 MNHEY and CDR2 SMNVEV (reference sequence). The CDR3 region is CASSFNRGGNSPLHF. CDR3 bases: TGTGCCAGCAGTTTTAACCGGGGTGGTAATTCACCCCTCCACTTT.

Here the CDR3 DNA reads TGTGCCAGCAGCGCTGAACATCGGGGGGTTTCCTACGAGCAGTACTTC. It encodes CASSAEHRGVSYEQYF. The rearrangement joins TRBV11-2 to TRBJ2-7, with TRBD2 identical over 7 bases. The CDR3 totals 16 residues. Germline trimming cut 5 bases from V and 1 base from J; bases unmatched to any gene: 11. Germline-derived CDR1 and CDR2 are SGHAT and FQNNGV.

The rearrangement joins TRBV7-9 to TRBJ1-3; D is possibly TRBD1 (5 bases). V was pared by 3 bases and J by 0 bases, with 9 bases between. Germline CDR1 SEHNR, CDR2 FQNEAQ (reference sequence). This CDR3 spans 15 amino acids. CDR3 bases: TGTGCCAGCAGCTTGGGGGACCTCTCTGGAAACACCATATATTTT. Amino acids: CASSLGDLSGNTIYF.

This chain joins TRBV9 and TRBJ2-3; D might be TRBD2 (6 bases). Germline CDR1 SGDLS, CDR2 YYNGEE. The CDR3 spans 15 residues. Trimming pared 0 bases from V and 2 bases from J, leaving 10 bases between. The CDR3 sequence is CASSVGEVPTDTQYF. The CDR3 DNA follows: TGTGCCAGCAGCGTAGGGGAGGTTCCCACAGATACGCAGTATTTT.

The V and J genes are TRBV6-5 and TRBJ2-3; 10 bases align to TRBD2. J lost 1 base, V lost 3 bases, and 4 bases had no gene match. The germline V gene has CDR1 MNHEY and CDR2 SVGAGI. The CDR3 extends over 16 amino acids. The CDR3 DNA reads TGTGCCAGCAGTTATTCCCTAGCGGGAGGCACAGATACGCAGTATTTT. Amino acid sequence: CASSYSLAGGTDTQYF.

This rearrangement joins TRBV15 to TRBJ1-2; TRBD1 aligns across 8 bases. Germline trimming cut 3 bases from V and 1 base from J; bases unmatched to any gene: 19. The CDR3 runs to 20 residues. CDR1 and CDR2 from the germline V gene are LNHNV and YYDKDF (reference sequence). CDR3 DNA: TGTGCCACCAGCAGTATGGCCTTGGTAGACAGGGGCAAGATTAACTATGGCTACACCTTC. It yields the protein CATSSMALVDRGKINYGYTF.

The J gene is TRBJ2-2, the V gene TRBV5-8, with D perhaps matching TRBD2 (6 bases). CDR3 length equals 16 residues. CDR1 and CDR2 (germline): SGHTS, YDEGEE. V shed 4 bases and J shed 2 bases, with 15 bases lying between them. The CDR3 bases are TGTGCCAGCAGCACCCTAGCGCAACCAAACACCGGGGAGCTGTTTTTT. Translated, it gives CASSTLAQPNTGELFF.

This clone has a handful of counts. This chain joins TRBV18 and TRBJ2-7; 12 positions agree with TRBD2. The germline V gene encodes CDR1 KGHSH and CDR2 LQKENI. The CDR3 covers 15 residues. V lost 0 bases, J lost 4 bases, and 1 base stayed unmatched. CDR3 in DNA: TGTGCCAGCTCACCACCGACTAGCGGGAGTTACGAGCAGTACTTC. The encoded protein is CASSPPTSGSYEQYF.

The J gene is TRBJ1-4, the V gene TRBV4-1; the D gene is possibly TRBD1 (5 bases). V was cut by 1 base and J by 6 bases, with 24 bases left in between. Germline CDR1 MGHRA, CDR2 YSYEKL. The CDR3 consists of 19 residues. The CDR3 here is CASSQGSFFGADTHEKLFF. As DNA, the CDR3 is TGCGCCAGCAGCCAAGGCTCATTTTTCGGTGCGGACACCCATGAAAAACTGTTTTTT.

V usage is TRBV6-5 and J usage is TRBJ2-7; no definite D call. The V gene's germline CDR1 is MNHEY and CDR2 SVGAGI. V was trimmed by 2 bases and J by 5 bases, leaving 10 bases between them. This CDR3 has 13 residues. The CDR3 reads CASSYGVGNEQYF. For the CDR3, the DNA is TGTGCCAGCAGTTACGGGGTAGGAAACGAGCAGTACTTC.

The rearrangement links TRBV27 to TRBJ1-1; D remains unclear. The CDR3 is 12 amino acids. Germline-derived CDR1 and CDR2 are MNHEY and SMNVEV (reference sequence). Trimming shortened V by 2 bases and J by 10 bases, and 11 bases separated the two germline ends. Here the CDR3 reads CASSLRGSVAFF. Here the CDR3 DNA reads TGTGCCAGCAGTTTAAGAGGGTCTGTAGCTTTCTTT.

This clone has a single count. The J gene is TRBJ2-5, the V gene TRBV7-7; 8 nucleotides line up with TRBD1. The CDR3 sequence is 17 residues long. After removal of 5 bases from V and 1 base from J, the junction contained 12 bases not matched to a gene. Germline values: CDR1 SSHAT, CDR2 FNYEAQ (reference sequence). The CDR3 DNA reads as TGTGCCAGCAGCCTTCTGGGGGCGACAGGGGTCCAAGAGACCCAGTACTTC. This codes for CASSLLGATGVQETQYF.

Of note for this clone: The sample carries other DNA sequences with the same CDR3. V and J are TRBV18 and TRBJ1-6; TRBD1 matches at 8 bases. The CDR3 loop spans 14 amino acids. The germline V gene has CDR1 KGHSH and CDR2 LQKENI. Trimming at V came to 6 bases and at J to 7 bases, leaving 5 bases not matched to a gene. The CDR3: CASSWDRKNSPLHF. The CDR3 nucleotides are TGTGCCAGCTCCTGGGACAGGAAGAATTCACCCCTCCACTTT.